This T cell receptor beta chain is from a study of shared clonotypes between healthy human individuals. Looked up from germline, CDR1 is LNHDA and CDR2 is SQIVND (reference sequence). The trim removed 7 bases at V and 6 bases at J, leaving 7 bases unmatched. This CDR3 region has 14 residues. Study conclusions and caveats: When compared with the clonotypes that were shared by all four sorted-subset donors, the non-shared clonotypes turned out to have lower generation probabilities. The sharing of 4.5% to 5% of naive CD4 clonotypes was seen across a handful of donors. Large depth notwithstanding, sorted-subset sequencing proved incomplete by rarefaction.

Splitting of CD4+ cells produced CD45RA+ naive and CD45RA-negative memory subsets. Only one count was recorded for this clone. Its target is not known. This table comes from immunoSEQ multiplex PCR, and its TCRdb copy is limited to in-frame clones, with some not included. The sample records over a million clones, about 80% being singletons. The TCR originated in a man aged 18 to 35 in good health. Some clones in this sample may be carry-over from other donors' samples. The source material was memory CD4+ T cells from PBMCs. The subset is: CD45RA-negative fraction. The chain joins TRBV19 to TRBJ1-1; 11 positions match TRBD1. In DNA form, the CDR3 reads TGTGCCAGTACCAGGGACAGGGGGAGGGCTGAAGCTTTCTTT. Its protein is CASTRDRGRAEAFF.